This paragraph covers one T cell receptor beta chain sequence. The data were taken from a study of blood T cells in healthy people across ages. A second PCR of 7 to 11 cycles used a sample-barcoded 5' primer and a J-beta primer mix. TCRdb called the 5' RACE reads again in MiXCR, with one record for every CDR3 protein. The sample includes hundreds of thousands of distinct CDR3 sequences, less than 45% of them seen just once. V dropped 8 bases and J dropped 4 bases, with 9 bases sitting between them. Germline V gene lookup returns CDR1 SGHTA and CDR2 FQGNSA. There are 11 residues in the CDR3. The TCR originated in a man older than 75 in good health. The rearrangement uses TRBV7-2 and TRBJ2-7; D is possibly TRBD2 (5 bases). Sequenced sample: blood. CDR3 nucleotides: TGTGCCAGCGGCAGAGGGTACGAGCAGTACTTC. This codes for CASGRGYEQYF.